This is a list of T cell receptor beta chains from one sample in a study of T cell repertoires in cytomegalovirus infection. TCRdb processed the reads anew with MiXCR; each CDR3 protein has one entry. Of roughly 180,000 distinct CDR3 sequences listed, over 25% are singletons. Source material: PBMCs. The receptors originated from a human donor in good health (CMV status not recorded). Some clones in this sample may be carry-over from other donors' samples. The conserved cysteine and the conserved F or W are not part of the CDR3 here. D genes are given only for firm matches.

d_gene	v_gene	j_gene	CDR3aa
.	TRBV6-2/TRBV6-3	TRBJ1-1	ASSTGVRNTEAF
.	TRBV7-2	TRBJ1-3	ASSLALTGAGNTIY
.	TRBV10-3	TRBJ2-3	AIRVGVTDTQY
TRBD2	TRBV6-2/TRBV6-3	TRBJ2-4	ASSSLTSGDSKNIQY
.	TRBV28	TRBJ2-3	ASSFVAGTDTQY
.	TRBV19	TRBJ2-1	ASSAMLGGLEQF
.	TRBV7-2	TRBJ1-6	ASSPIGTEAPLH
.	TRBV7-3	TRBJ1-1	ASSLSGKNTEAF
TRBD2	TRBV20-1	TRBJ2-3	SARGSERGGRGDTQY
TRBD1	TRBV5-1	TRBJ1-2	ASSLGQLPQNSYGYT
.	TRBV7-3	TRBJ1-1	ASSLNPWNTEAF
.	TRBV7-8	TRBJ1-5	ASSLGADYVGNQPQH
TRBD1	TRBV19	TRBJ2-7	ASRLQGALSYDQY
.	TRBV6-2/TRBV6-3	TRBJ2-7	ASRAAGWTSRDEQY
TRBD1	TRBV4-2	TRBJ1-2	ASSLQGALGYGYT
.	TRBV2	TRBJ1-1	ASNMGGRDTEAF
TRBD1	TRBV6-1	TRBJ1-1	ASTQGARSTEAF
.	TRBV7-9	TRBJ2-2	ASSLRTSYTGELF
.	TRBV10-3	TRBJ2-7	AIRAYEQY
.	TRBV7-3	TRBJ2-1	ASSPQGDEQF
.	TRBV3-1	TRBJ1-5	ASSPGPLPNQPQH
.	TRBV11-1	TRBJ2-1	ASREEARGGYNEQF
TRBD1	TRBV2	TRBJ2-7	ASKRTGSYEQY
.	TRBV7-2	TRBJ1-2	ASSLMPVYNYGYT
TRBD1	TRBV7-2	TRBJ2-6	ASSLPGGQGALGANVLT